The next 21 T cell receptor beta chains were all read from a single sample in a study of T-cell memory formation after mild COVID-19. In TCRdb, the 5' RACE reads were re-called with MiXCR into one record per CDR3 protein. The table records 450,000 or so distinct CDR3 sequences, about 23% of them present only once. The sequenced sample consisted of PBMCs or a T cell subset sorted from them (not recorded which). These receptors were collected from an adult woman who had mild COVID-19 (a few samples of this study predate the infection). Cell type and time point are not known.

This clonotype was observed a handful of times. The J gene is TRBJ2-7, the V gene TRBV19; TRBD2 agrees at 8 bases. The V gene's germline CDR1 is LNHDA and CDR2 SQIVND (reference sequence). The CDR3 is made up of 17 amino acids. Germline trimming cut 4 bases from V and 2 bases from J; bases unmatched to any gene: 13. The DNA of the CDR3 is TGTGCCAGTAGTAGTTCATGGCCGGCGGGAGGACCCTACGAGCAGTACTTC. As protein: CASSSSWPAGGPYEQYF.

The rearrangement joins TRBV27 to TRBJ2-2; D not certain. The germline CDR1 and CDR2 sequences are MNHEY and SMNVEV (reference sequence). CDR3 size: 15 residues. Trimming shortened V by 3 bases and J by 2 bases, and 10 bases separated the two germline ends. This CDR3 is CASSLRRFNTGELFF. In DNA form, the CDR3 reads TGTGCCAGCAGTTTGCGGCGGTTTAACACCGGGGAGCTGTTTTTT.

The gene calls are TRBV12-3 or TRBV12-4 and TRBJ2-7; the D gene is possibly TRBD1 (6 bases). The CDR3 is 14 residues long. V was shortened by 6 bases and J by 1 base, with 13 bases between the two germline ends. CDR3 sequence: CASRSTGVSYEQYF. The CDR3 nucleotides are TGTGCCAGCAGATCGACAGGCGTATCCTACGAGCAGTACTTC.

The chain is built from TRBV27 and TRBJ2-2; D is perhaps TRBD1 or TRBD2 (5 bases each). Per the germline V gene, CDR1 is MNHEY and CDR2 is SMNVEV (reference sequence). The CDR3 length is 14 residues. V lost 4 bases and J lost 1, with 7 bases in between. CDR3 nucleotide sequence: TGTGCCAGCAGTTGGGGGTGGAACACCGGGGAGCTGTTTTTT. Encoded protein: CASSWGWNTGELFF.

The rearrangement links TRBV6-2 or TRBV6-3 to TRBJ2-7; 10 bases map to TRBD2. The CDR3 is made up of 18 amino acids. Looked up from germline, CDR1 is MNHEY and CDR2 is SVGEGT. V lost 6 bases to trimming and J lost 3 bases; unmatched junction nucleotides: 17. This chain's CDR3 is CASSERSYSGRSFYEQYF. The CDR3 coding sequence is TGTGCCAGCAGCGAACGTTCCTATAGCGGGAGGTCTTTCTACGAGCAGTACTTC.

The V call is TRBV12-3 or TRBV12-4, the J call TRBJ2-5; 10 bases agree with TRBD1. This CDR3 has 14 residues. The ends lost 8 bases at V and 1 base at J; junction bases unmatched: 4. The CDR3 DNA is TGTGCCAGCCGGCGGACAGGGGGCCAAGAGACCCAGTACTTC. Amino acids: CASRRTGGQETQYF.

This clonotype has more than one count but fewer than ten. This rearrangement joins TRBV7-3 to TRBJ2-2; 9 bases match TRBD1. The CDR3 length is 17 residues. The V and J ends lost 5 bases and 2 bases, in that order; junction bases with no gene match: 9. Germline V lookup: CDR1 SGHTA, CDR2 FQGTGA. CDR3 amino acids: CASSGKGDRVNTGELFF. Written as DNA, the CDR3 is TGTGCCAGCAGCGGAAAAGGGGACAGGGTTAACACCGGGGAGCTGTTTTTT.

The chain uses TRBV9 and TRBJ1-1, with D maybe TRBD1 (5 bases). Germline V gene sequence: CDR1 SGDLS, CDR2 YYNGEE. V was trimmed by 0 bases and J by 5 bases, leaving 14 bases between them. The CDR3 covers 15 residues. The CDR3 reads CASSVAGEGDTEAFF. The CDR3 DNA sequence: TGTGCCAGCAGCGTAGCGGGGGAAGGGGATACTGAAGCTTTCTTT.

This clonotype appeared many times. The V call is TRBV7-2, the J call TRBJ2-5; 8 bases align to TRBD2. The V and J ends lost 1 base and 2 bases, in that order; junction bases with no gene match: 6. The CDR3 is 16 amino acids. The germline gives CDR1 SGHTA, CDR2 FQGNSA. Here the CDR3 DNA reads TGTGCCAGCAGCTTAGGAGCTGCGGGAGGACAAGAGACCCAGTACTTC. Translation: CASSLGAAGGQETQYF.

This clonotype was seen a few times. The genes are TRBV7-9 and TRBJ2-7, with D unclear. V was cut by 5 bases and J by 3 bases, with 11 bases left in between. Germline loops: CDR1 SEHNR, CDR2 FQNEAQ (reference sequence). This CDR3 region has 13 residues. CDR3 in DNA: TGTGCCAGCAGCATAGAAGTTGGCTACGAGCAGTACTTC. This sequence encodes CASSIEVGYEQYF.

This chain links TRBV12-3 or TRBV12-4 with TRBJ2-7; D remains unclear. The CDR3 loop spans 14 amino acids. V shed 2 bases and J shed 2 bases, with 10 bases lying between them. The CDR3 nucleotides are TGTGCCAGCAGTTTACAAGGAAAAGCCTACGAGCAGTACTTC. It is translated as CASSLQGKAYEQYF.

The CDR3 here is CAWSAWTGYEPQHF. Here the CDR3 DNA reads TGTGCCTGGAGTGCTTGGACAGGGTACGAGCCCCAGCATTTT. This chain links TRBV30 with TRBJ1-5, with TRBD1 matching over 8 bases. V gave up 1 base and J gave up 8 bases; unmatched junction bases: 7. Germline values: CDR1 GTSNPN, CDR2 SVGIG (reference sequence). This CDR3 contains 14 residues.

This clonotype was recorded a few times. This sequence joins TRBV6-6 and TRBJ2-7, with TRBD1 matching over 7 bases. This CDR3 contains 14 residues. Per the germline V gene, CDR1 is MNHNY and CDR2 is SVGAGI (reference sequence). CDR3 nucleotide sequence: TGTGCCAGCAGTTACTCTTCCTTGGGGACAGCTTCCTTCGTC. Translation: CASSYSSLGTASFV.

V usage is TRBV4-3 and J usage is TRBJ2-7; D might be TRBD1 (6 bases). CDR1 LGHNA and CDR2 YSLEER come from the germline V gene. This CDR3 is 14 amino acids long. Trimming stripped 3 bases from V and 6 bases from J, with 15 bases between. Here the CDR3 reads CASSQLLAGAEQYF. The CDR3 DNA is TGCGCCAGCAGCCAGCTACTCGCAGGGGCCGAGCAGTACTTC.

Only a few counts were recorded for this clonotype. This chain uses TRBV28 with TRBJ2-7, with 9 bases fitting TRBD2. With 5 bases clipped from V and 3 bases from J, the junction kept 20 bases outside the gene matches. This CDR3 is built from 19 residues. CDR1 MDHEN and CDR2 SYDVKM come from the germline V gene. The CDR3 nucleotides read TGTGCCAGCAGTGGTAGTTCGAAGCGGGGGGCCCTCCCCAACTACGAGCAGTACTTC. Its protein is CASSGSSKRGALPNYEQYF.

A few counts support this clonotype. This rearrangement joins TRBV29-1 to TRBJ1-6; D might be TRBD1 (5 bases). The CDR3 runs 13 residues. Germline assignment: CDR1 SQVTM and CDR2 ANQGSEA. V was pared by 8 bases and J by 6 bases, with 14 bases between. In DNA form, the CDR3 reads TGCAGCCCTCAGGCACAGGTTAATTCACCCCTCCACTTT. Encoded protein: CSPQAQVNSPLHF.

The CDR3 region is CASSPSSGRDYNEQFF. The CDR3 nucleotides read TGTGCCAGCAGCCCATCAAGCGGGAGGGATTACAATGAGCAGTTCTTC. The rearrangement uses TRBV9 and TRBJ2-1; 10 bases line up with TRBD2. Trimming took 4 bases from V and 4 from J; bases not matched to a gene: 8. Germline V gene sequence: CDR1 SGDLS, CDR2 YYNGEE. The CDR3 length is 16 residues. Full variable domain (remainder filled in from reference TRBV9 and TRBJ2-1): DSGVTQTPKHLITATGQRVTLRCSPRSGDLSVYWYQQSLDQGLQFLIQYYNGEERAKGNILERFSAQQFPDLHSELNLSSLELGDSALYFCASSPSSGRDYNEQFFGPGTRLTVL.

The CDR3 sequence: CATSVGGSQETQYF. The CDR3 bases are TGTGCCACCAGTGTGGGGGGCAGCCAAGAGACCCAGTACTTC. The J gene is TRBJ2-5, the V gene TRBV24-1; D assignment may be TRBD1 or TRBD2 (6 bases each). The CDR3 runs to 14 residues. The V and J ends lost 5 bases and 1 base respectively, with 10 bases between them. Germline values: CDR1 KGHDR, CDR2 SFDVKD.

This clonotype has just a few counts. The chain has TRBV20-1 and TRBJ2-7; maybe TRBD2 (6 bases). Trimming left V 1 base short and J 5 bases short, with 9 bases between. Per the germline V gene, CDR1 is DFQATT and CDR2 is SNEGSKA (reference sequence). This CDR3 contains 12 residues. CDR3 coding DNA: TGCAGTGCTAGAGTCGGGAGCCACGAGCAGTACTTC. As protein: CSARVGSHEQYF.

This chain joins TRBV28 and TRBJ2-6; 7 nucleotides align to TRBD1. This CDR3 is 18 amino acids long. V trimming: 6 bases; J trimming: 0 bases; junction bases outside the gene matches: 11. The V gene's germline CDR1 is MDHEN and CDR2 SYDVKM. This CDR3 reads CASSPPGTVPSGANVLTF. CDR3 DNA sequence: TGTGCCAGCAGCCCCCCGGGGACAGTCCCCTCTGGGGCCAACGTCCTGACTTTC. Combining the CDR3 with reference TRBV28 and TRBJ2-6 gives the whole variable domain DVKVTQSSRYLVKRTGEKVFLECVQDMDHENMFWYRQDPGLGLRLIYFSYDVKMKEKGDIPEGYSVSREKKERFSLILESASTNQTSMYLCASSPPGTVPSGANVLTFGAGSRLTVL.

This clonotype was recorded only once. CDR3 loop: CASSQKIAGGSSGELFF. The CDR3 bases are TGTGCCAGCAGCCAGAAAATAGCGGGAGGAAGTAGCGGGGAGCTGTTTTTT. J is TRBJ2-2 and V is TRBV27, with 10 nucleotides matching TRBD2. The CDR3 covers 17 residues. Germline CDR1 and CDR2: MNHEY and SMNVEV (reference sequence). The V and J ends lost 6 bases and 7 bases, in that order; junction bases with no gene match: 14.